The 6 T cell receptor beta chains listed next were all sequenced from one sample in a study of blood T cell repertoires in COVID-19. Libraries were prepared by immunoSEQ multiplex PCR; TCRdb keeps only in-frame clonotypes and omits some of them. Here the sample spans 300,000 to 350,000 clones, 91% being singletons. The sequenced material came from peripheral blood. These TCRs come from a woman in her late teens or twenties who had recovered from COVID-19.

This rearrangement joins TRBV6-2 or TRBV6-3 to TRBJ2-1, with a possible D match to TRBD2 (5 bases). The germline gives CDR1 MNHEY, CDR2 SVGEGT. The CDR3 loop spans 13 amino acids. Deletions cut 5 bases from V and 8 bases from J, with 13 bases between. The chain's CDR3 is CASSQPPSYEQFF. The CDR3 DNA follows: TGTGCCAGCAGTCAGCCCCCTAGCTATGAGCAGTTCTTC.

This clone has just a few counts. The rearrangement uses TRBV5-1 and TRBJ1-2; 7 bases align to TRBD1. V trimming: 3 bases; J trimming: 4 bases; junction bases outside the gene matches: 3. Germline assignment: CDR1 SGHRS and CDR2 YFSETQ. The CDR3 runs 13 residues. CDR3 amino acids: CASSSGQAYGYTF. CDR3 DNA: TGCGCCAGCAGCTCAGGACAGGCCTATGGCTACACCTTC.

The chain is built from TRBV7-9 and TRBJ2-2; 13 bases are shared with TRBD2. Germline CDR1 reads SEHNR; CDR2 reads FQNEAQ (reference sequence). The CDR3 length is 19 residues. V gave up 4 bases and J gave up 5 bases; unmatched junction bases: 13. CDR3 coding DNA: TGTGCCAGCAGCTCTACAGGATCGACTAGCGGGAGGCTGACCGGGGAGCTGTTTTTT. This translates into CASSSTGSTSGRLTGELFF.

V and J are TRBV5-1 and TRBJ1-2; possibly TRBD1 for D (5 bases). The CDR3 covers 15 residues. CDR1 is SGHRS and CDR2 is YFSETQ in the germline V gene. V lost 0 bases, J lost 8 bases, and 17 bases lay in between. The CDR3 DNA follows: TGCGCCAGCAGCTTGGACGGACGGAGGGACGGAGGCTACACCTTC. Translation: CASSLDGRRDGGYTF.

The gene calls are TRBV7-9 and TRBJ1-2; D remains ambiguous. This CDR3 is 14 amino acids long. From germline, CDR1 is SEHNR and CDR2 FQNEAQ (reference sequence). V lost 3 bases to trimming and J lost 5 bases, with 13 bases between them. The CDR3, as DNA: TGTGCCAGCAGCTTCGTCGAGGAGGTATATGGCTACACCTTC. Translating it yields CASSFVEEVYGYTF.

This chain joins TRBV12-3 or TRBV12-4 and TRBJ2-3, with D unclear. The CDR3 has 11 amino acids. Trimming took 6 bases from V and 8 from J, leaving 9 bases between them. In DNA, the CDR3 is TGTGCCAGCAGAACGACGGGTACGCAGTATTTT. Translation gives CASRTTGTQYF.